This TCR beta chain was documented in a study of T cells after yellow fever vaccination. Turning to the study itself: SMART-Seq v4 Ultra Low Input served to prepare low-cell-number fractions.

The CDR3 has 15 residues. Germline V gene data show CDR1 as SGDLS and CDR2 as YYNGEE. Trimming took 2 bases from V and 3 from J; bases not matched to a gene: 4. This clonotype was observed many times. From the 5' RACE reads, TCRdb called clonotypes with MiXCR, one entry per CDR3 protein. The table shows over 150,000 distinct CDR3 sequences, with about 6% occurring only once. The origin of this receptor is a man between 18 and 35 years old who received the YFV17D yellow fever vaccine. The material sequenced was CD4+ T cells sorted from PBMCs, taken on the day of the first yellow fever vaccination. The chain links TRBV9 to TRBJ1-1, with TRBD1 matching over 10 bases. The CDR3, as DNA: TGTGCCAGCAGCGTCGACAGGGGGCTGGACACTGAAGCTTTCTTT. It translates to CASSVDRGLDTEAFF.